The rows below give T cell receptor beta chains drawn from one sample of a study of control samples from healthy donors and cancer patients. The data were produced by immunoSEQ multiplex PCR, yet TCRdb's version contains in-frame clones alone and is incomplete. This sample has tens of thousands of clones, with nearly 85% found just once. The sample taken for sequencing was blood. These receptors were obtained from a man aged 50-60 years in good health. The CDR3 runs from the conserved cysteine through the conserved F or W. A D gene is named only where the DNA matches it firmly. The size of a clone is reported for some rows only, either as once, few or many, or as a class for expanded clones.

clone_size j_call v_call d_call cdr3_nt cdr3_aa
NA TRBJ2-1 TRBV9 TRBD2 TGTGCCAGCAGCGAACCTATAGCGGGAAGCTCCTACAATGAGCAGTTCTTC CASSEPIAGSSYNEQFF
once TRBJ2-1 TRBV9 TRBD2 TGTGCCAGCAGCGTAGGTAGCGGGGGGTTCTACAATGAGCAGTTCTTC CASSVGSGGFYNEQFF
NA TRBJ2-7 TRBV5-4 NA TGTGCCAGCAGCTTGGTCAGGGACTCCGTCGAGCAGTACTTC CASSLVRDSVEQYF
NA TRBJ2-4 TRBV7-9 TRBD1 TGTGCCAGCAGCTTCGGGACAGGGGGTATTGACAAAAACATTCAGTACTTC CASSFGTGGIDKNIQYF
NA TRBJ2-7 TRBV25-1 NA TGTGCCAGCAGTGAAACCCACTACGAGCAGTACTTC CASSETHYEQYF
NA TRBJ2-5 TRBV5-1 TRBD1 TGCGCCAGCACCAAATTGGACAGGGGAGGAGGAGAGACCCAGTACTTC CASTKLDRGGGETQYF
NA TRBJ2-4 TRBV27 NA TGTGCCAGCAGTGAGGGGTCGAGACGCGTACACATTCAGTACTTC CASSEGSRRVHIQYF
NA TRBJ1-5 TRBV2 NA TGTGCCAGCAGCGAGGACAGACAGGTGAATCAGCCCCAGCATTTT CASSEDRQVNQPQHF
few TRBJ2-1 TRBV19 NA TGTGCCAGTAGTATGTTAACGTATGAGCAGTTCTTC CASSMLTYEQFF
NA TRBJ1-5 TRBV9 TRBD1 TGTGCCAGCAGCGTAGGGGCAGGGGGCCGGGGTTTGAGGGAGCCCCAGCATTTT CASSVGAGGRGLREPQHF
few TRBJ1-2 TRBV6-5 NA TGTGCCAGCAGCCGCACAGGGTCCCACTATGGCTACACCTTC CASSRTGSHYGYTF
NA TRBJ2-2 TRBV5-1 TRBD2 TGCGCCAGCACCCCGGGGGGGGCCAACACCGGGGAGCTGTTTTTT CASTPGGANTGELFF
few TRBJ1-3 TRBV7-2 NA TGTGCCAGCAGCTGGGGGGGAGGCTCTGGAAACACCATATATTTT CASSWGGGSGNTIYF
NA TRBJ2-3 TRBV11-1 TRBD2 TGTGCCAGCAGCTTAACTAGCGGGAGCACAGATACGCAGTATTTT CASSLTSGSTDTQYF
few TRBJ2-1 TRBV11-3 NA TGTGCCAGCAGCTTAGCGGGAGCCTACAATGAGCAGTTCTTC CASSLAGAYNEQFF
NA TRBJ2-1 TRBV18 TRBD2 TGTGCCAGCTCACCACCCCGGACTAGCGGACTTTCGTCAAATGAGCAGTTCTTC CASSPPRTSGLSSNEQFF
NA TRBJ1-6 TRBV7-6 NA TGTGCCAGCATTGAGCACCTGGGGGCCAATTCACCCCTCCACTTT CASIEHLGANSPLHF
NA TRBJ2-7 TRBV27 NA TGTGCCAGCCAGTTACGGATCGAGGGGGAGCAGTACTTC CASQLRIEGEQYF
NA TRBJ1-1 TRBV5-5 NA TGTGCCAGCAGCTTGGAAGCAGCCACCTATGAAGCTTTCTTT CASSLEAATYEAFF
NA TRBJ2-2 TRBV28 NA TGTGCCAGCAGAAGACCCCTTACGGCGGAGACCGGGGAGCTGTTTTTT CASRRPLTAETGELFF
once TRBJ1-2 TRBV30 TRBD1 TGTGCCTGGAGTAGGGGACAGGAGGTTTATGGCTACACCTTC CAWSRGQEVYGYTF
few TRBJ1-2 TRBV6-6 NA TGTGCCAGCCGAGTAACGTTTCTCGGGTATAACTATGGCTACACCTTC CASRVTFLGYNYGYTF
once TRBJ2-1 TRBV7-7 NA TGTGCCAGCAGTCCCTCGACAGTTAGCGAGCAGTTCTTC CASSPSTVSEQFF
NA TRBJ2-1 TRBV11-2 TRBD2 TGTGCCAGCAGCCACCCATTGGCGGGGGGGCACAATGAGCAGTTCTTC CASSHPLAGGHNEQFF
NA TRBJ2-5 TRBV3-1/TRBV3-2 NA TGTGCCAGCAGCCAAGACGTCAGGGACCAAGAGACCCAGTACTTC CASSQDVRDQETQYF
NA TRBJ1-5 TRBV5-5 TRBD1 TGTGCCAGCAGCGCCGGGACAGGGCATCAGCCCCAGCATTTT CASSAGTGHQPQHF
NA TRBJ2-7 TRBV30 NA TGTGCCTGGAGTAAATCAGTAAACGAGCAGTACTTC CAWSKSVNEQYF
NA TRBJ1-1 TRBV7-9 NA TGTGCCAGCAGTCTAAGGGCGATTACCTACACTGAAGCTTTCTTT CASSLRAITYTEAFF
NA TRBJ1-1 TRBV5-1 NA TGCGCCAGCAGCTTGGCCGCCGGTGGGGACACTGAAGCTTTCTTT CASSLAAGGDTEAFF
once TRBJ2-7 TRBV20-1 TRBD2 TGCAGTGCTAGTGGCCCGGGGGGCGAGCAGTACTTC CSASGPGGEQYF
NA TRBJ1-3 TRBV7-2 NA TGTGCCAGCAGCTTAGAAGGGACTGGAAACACCATATATTTT CASSLEGTGNTIYF
NA TRBJ1-5 TRBV24-1 TRBD1 TGTGCCACCAGCCAAACAGGGGGCGAACAGCCCCAGCATTTT CATSQTGGEQPQHF
NA TRBJ1-2 TRBV27 NA TGTGCCAGCAGTAGGGGGAACTATGGCTACACCTTC CASSRGNYGYTF
NA TRBJ2-7 TRBV27 NA TGTGCCAGCAGTCCAAACCCTTTGGGGGAGCAGTACTTC CASSPNPLGEQYF
NA TRBJ2-1 TRBV5-1 TRBD2 TGCGCCAGCAGCACCCAACTAGCGGGAGTTCTGAATGAGCAGTTCTTC CASSTQLAGVLNEQFF
once TRBJ2-7 TRBV5-1 TRBD1 TGCGCCAGCAGCTTCAGTCAGGGGGCATACGAGCAGTACTTC CASSFSQGAYEQYF
NA TRBJ2-3 TRBV4-3 TRBD2 TGCGCCAGCAGCCAAACAGGACTAGCGGCTAGCACAGATACGCAGTATTTT CASSQTGLAASTDTQYF